Included here is one TCR beta chain sequence, with context. Its cognate antigen is unknown. A read error is likely, as this CDR3 ends without the conserved phenylalanine or tryptophan. The data are from a study of read filtering for tumor transcriptome and immune sequencing. Across the study: Among patients, roughly 17 were male and 14 female, aged roughly 40 to 90 (mean approximately 64). Whole-study findings and limits: RNA-seq captured clonotypes less deeply and reliably than IR-seq. This fraction held mixed bone marrow immune cells after CD138-negative sorting.

The CDR3 is 14 residues long. Molecular barcoded adaptors covering alpha/delta and beta/gamma chains were used on approximately 400 ng RNA. TCRdb re-analysed the reads in MiXCR, keeping a single row per CDR3 protein. The repertoire includes 45,000 to 55,000 distinct CDR3 sequences, less than 15% of them detected once, and 13% to 15% sits in the top ten. The TCR comes from a donor at least 40 years old with multiple myeloma. The sequenced material came from a population of CD138-negative cells sorted from bone marrow. The genes are TRBV12-3 or TRBV12-4 and TRBJ2-5; D unclear. This CDR3 reads CASSFGHIQETQYI. The DNA of the CDR3 is TGCGCCAGCAGTTTCGGGCACATACAAGAGACCCAGTACATC.